The clone carrying this TCR beta chain showed up just a few times. Antigen unknown. This record belongs to a study of early T cells in non-severe SARS-CoV-2 infection. Study at large: From unsorted whole blood, bulk RNA was sequenced, and the chains remained unpaired. Findings of the study overall: VDJdb matching favored anti-spike CD8 responses, missing private and CD4 specificities.

The ends were cut back, 2 bases at V and 9 bases at J, with 11 bases in the middle. The germline CDR1 and CDR2 sequences are MDHEN and SYDVKM. This CDR3 has 12 amino acids. Molecules of cDNA were individually given unique molecular identifiers that were attached to them. TCRdb re-called the 5' RACE reads with MiXCR, one entry per CDR3 protein. The sample yields 74,000 or so distinct CDR3 sequences, roughly 12% seen once. The sequence was obtained from an adult who was a healthcare worker with PCR-confirmed SARS-CoV-2 infection or an uninfected control (not recorded which). Sequencing used whole blood. The chain employs TRBV28 and TRBJ2-7, with D hard to call. The CDR3 reads CASSLKGLGQYF. As DNA, the CDR3 is TGTGCCAGCAGTTTAAAGGGTTTAGGGCAGTACTTC.